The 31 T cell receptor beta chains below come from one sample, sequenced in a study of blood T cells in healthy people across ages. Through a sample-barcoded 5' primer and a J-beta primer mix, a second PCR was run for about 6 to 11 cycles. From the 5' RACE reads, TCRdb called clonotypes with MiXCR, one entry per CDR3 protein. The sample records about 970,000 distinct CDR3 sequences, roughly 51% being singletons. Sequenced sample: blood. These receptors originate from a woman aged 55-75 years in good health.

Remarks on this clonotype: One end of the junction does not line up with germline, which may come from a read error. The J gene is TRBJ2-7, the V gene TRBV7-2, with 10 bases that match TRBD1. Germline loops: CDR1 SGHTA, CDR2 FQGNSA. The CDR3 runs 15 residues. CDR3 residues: CASTLNGTGEGGQYF. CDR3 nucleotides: TGTGCCAGCACCTTAAACGGGACAGGGGAGGGAGGTCAGTACTTC. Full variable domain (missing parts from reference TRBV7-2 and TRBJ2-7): GAGVSQSPSNKVTEKGKDVELRCDPISGHTALYWYRQSLGQGLEFLIYFQGNSAPDKSGLPSDRFSAERTGGSVSTLTIQRTQQEDSAVYLCASTLNGTGEGGQYFGPGTRLTVT.

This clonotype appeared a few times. CDR3 DNA: TGCGCCAGCAGCTTTACCGAAGCGACTAGCGGGAGCACAGATACGCAGTATTTT. It yields the protein CASSFTEATSGSTDTQYF. The rearrangement links TRBV4-3 to TRBJ2-3, with 10 nucleotides matching TRBD2. CDR1 and CDR2 (germline): LGHNA, YSLEER. The V segment lost 5 bases and the J segment 0 bases; nucleotides outside the gene matches: 11. This CDR3 comprises 18 residues.

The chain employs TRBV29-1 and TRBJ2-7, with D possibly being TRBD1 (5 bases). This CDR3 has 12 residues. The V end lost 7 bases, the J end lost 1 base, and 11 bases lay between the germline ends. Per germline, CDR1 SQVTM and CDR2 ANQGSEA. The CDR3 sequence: CSAEAGSYEQYF. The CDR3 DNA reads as TGCAGCGCGGAAGCAGGGTCCTACGAGCAGTACTTC.

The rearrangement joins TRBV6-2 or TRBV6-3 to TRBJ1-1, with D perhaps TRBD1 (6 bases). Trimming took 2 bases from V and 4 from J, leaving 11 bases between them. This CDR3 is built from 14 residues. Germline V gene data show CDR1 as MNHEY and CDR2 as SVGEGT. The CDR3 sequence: CASSYADSSTEAFF. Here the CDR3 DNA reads TGTGCCAGCAGTTACGCGGACAGCAGCACTGAAGCTTTCTTT.

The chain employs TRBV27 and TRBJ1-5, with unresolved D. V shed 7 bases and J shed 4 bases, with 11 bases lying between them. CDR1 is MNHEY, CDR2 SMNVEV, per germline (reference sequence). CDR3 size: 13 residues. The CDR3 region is CASKRVGNQPQHF. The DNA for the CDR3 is TGTGCCAGCAAAAGGGTTGGGAATCAGCCCCAGCATTTT.

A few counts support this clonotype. The CDR3 protein is CASSRTRAAGDTQYF. In nucleotides, the CDR3 is TGCGCCAGCAGCCGCACGCGAGCGGCGGGAGATACGCAGTATTTT. V is TRBV5-1 and J is TRBJ2-3, with a weak D call TRBD2 (5 bases). Germline V gene sequence: CDR1 SGHRS, CDR2 YFSETQ. Deletions cut 4 bases from V and 5 bases from J, with 17 bases between. The CDR3 sequence is 15 residues long.

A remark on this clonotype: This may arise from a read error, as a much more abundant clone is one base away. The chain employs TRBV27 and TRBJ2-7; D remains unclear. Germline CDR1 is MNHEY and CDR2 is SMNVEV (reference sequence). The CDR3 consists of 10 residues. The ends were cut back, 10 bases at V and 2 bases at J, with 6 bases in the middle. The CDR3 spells CAILPYEQYF. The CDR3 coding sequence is TGTGCCATCCTTCCCTACGAGCAGTACTTC.

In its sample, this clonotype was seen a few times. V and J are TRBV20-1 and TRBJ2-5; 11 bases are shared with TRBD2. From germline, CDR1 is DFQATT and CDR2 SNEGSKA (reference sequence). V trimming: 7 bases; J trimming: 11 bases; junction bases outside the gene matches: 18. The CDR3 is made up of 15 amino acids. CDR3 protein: CSVDPGVAGGHGQYF. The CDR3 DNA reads TGCAGTGTTGACCCGGGAGTAGCGGGAGGGCATGGGCAGTACTTC.

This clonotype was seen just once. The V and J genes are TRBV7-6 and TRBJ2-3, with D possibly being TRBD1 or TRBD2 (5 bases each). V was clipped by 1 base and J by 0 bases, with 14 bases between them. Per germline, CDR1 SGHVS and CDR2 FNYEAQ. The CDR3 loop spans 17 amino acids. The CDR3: CASSLVVGVTSTDTQYF. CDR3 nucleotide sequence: TGTGCCAGCAGCTTAGTCGTGGGGGTCACTAGCACAGATACGCAGTATTTT. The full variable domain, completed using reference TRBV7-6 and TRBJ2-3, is GAGVSQSPRYKVTKRGQDVALRCDPISGHVSLYWYRQALGQGPEFLTYFNYEAQQDKSGLPNDRFSAERPEGSISTLTIQRTEQRDSAMYRCASSLVVGVTSTDTQYFGPGTRLTVL.

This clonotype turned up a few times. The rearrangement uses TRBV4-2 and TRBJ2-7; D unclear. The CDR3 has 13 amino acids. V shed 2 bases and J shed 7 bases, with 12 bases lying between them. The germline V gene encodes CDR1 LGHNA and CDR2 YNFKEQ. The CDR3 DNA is TGTGCCAGCAGCCAAAAACGGACCCCTGAGCAGTACTTC. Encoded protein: CASSQKRTPEQYF.

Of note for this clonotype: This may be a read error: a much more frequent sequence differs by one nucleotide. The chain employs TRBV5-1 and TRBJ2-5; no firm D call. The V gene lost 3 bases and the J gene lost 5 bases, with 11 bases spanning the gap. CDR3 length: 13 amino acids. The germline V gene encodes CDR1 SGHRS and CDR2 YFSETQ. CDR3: CASSWFDKETQYF. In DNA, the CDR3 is TGCGCCAGCAGCTGGTTCGATAAGGAGACCCAGTACTTC. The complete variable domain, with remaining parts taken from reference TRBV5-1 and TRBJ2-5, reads KAGVTQTPRYLIKTRGQQVTLSCSPISGHRSVSWYQQTPGQGLQFLFEYFSETQRNKGNFPGRFSGRQFSNSRSEMNVSTLELGDSALYLCASSWFDKETQYFGPGTRLLVL.

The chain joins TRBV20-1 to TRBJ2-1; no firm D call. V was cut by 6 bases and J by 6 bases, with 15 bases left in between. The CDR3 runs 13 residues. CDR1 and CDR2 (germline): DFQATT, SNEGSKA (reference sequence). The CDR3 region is CSANPLGVNEQFF. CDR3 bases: TGCAGTGCCAATCCCCTCGGTGTCAATGAGCAGTTCTTC.

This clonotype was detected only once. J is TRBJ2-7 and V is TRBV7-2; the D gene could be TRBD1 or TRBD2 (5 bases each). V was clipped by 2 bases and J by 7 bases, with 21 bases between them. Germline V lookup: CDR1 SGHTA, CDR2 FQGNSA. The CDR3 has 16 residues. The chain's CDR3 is CASSLRESSRGVEQYF. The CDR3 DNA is TGTGCCAGCAGCTTAAGGGAGTCCTCGAGAGGGGTGGAGCAGTACTTC.

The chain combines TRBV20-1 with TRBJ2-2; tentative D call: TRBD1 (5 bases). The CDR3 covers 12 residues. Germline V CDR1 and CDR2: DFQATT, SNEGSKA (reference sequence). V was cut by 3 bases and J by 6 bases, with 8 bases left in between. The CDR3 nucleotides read TGCAGTGCTAGGAAGGGGTCCGGGGAGCTGTTTTTT. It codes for CSARKGSGELFF.

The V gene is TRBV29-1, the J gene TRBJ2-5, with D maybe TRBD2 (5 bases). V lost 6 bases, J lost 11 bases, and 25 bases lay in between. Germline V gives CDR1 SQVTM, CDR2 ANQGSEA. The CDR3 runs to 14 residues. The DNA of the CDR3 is TGCAGCGTCAAGAACCGGGGAGAACACGATGTGCAGTACTTC. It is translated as CSVKNRGEHDVQYF.

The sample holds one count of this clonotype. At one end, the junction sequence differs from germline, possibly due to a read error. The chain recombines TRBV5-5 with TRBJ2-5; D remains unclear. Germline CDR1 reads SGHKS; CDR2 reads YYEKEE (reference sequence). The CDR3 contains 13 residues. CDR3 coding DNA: TGTGCCAGCAGCTGTTTTGCCACAGATACGCAGTATTTC. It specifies CASSCFATDTQYF.

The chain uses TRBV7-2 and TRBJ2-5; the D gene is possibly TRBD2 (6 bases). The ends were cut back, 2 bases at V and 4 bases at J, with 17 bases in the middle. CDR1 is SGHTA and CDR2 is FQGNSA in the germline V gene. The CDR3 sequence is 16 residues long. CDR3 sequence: CASSLTRPQGGETQYF. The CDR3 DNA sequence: TGTGCCAGCAGCTTAACGCGCCCTCAGGGAGGAGAGACCCAGTACTTC.

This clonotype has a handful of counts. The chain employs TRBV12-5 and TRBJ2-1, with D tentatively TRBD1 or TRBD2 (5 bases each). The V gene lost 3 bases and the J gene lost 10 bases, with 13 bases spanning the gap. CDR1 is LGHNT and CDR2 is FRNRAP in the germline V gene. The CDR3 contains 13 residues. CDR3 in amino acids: CASGFRVSGEQFF. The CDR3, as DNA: TGTGCTAGTGGTTTCAGGGTTTCGGGGGAGCAGTTCTTC.

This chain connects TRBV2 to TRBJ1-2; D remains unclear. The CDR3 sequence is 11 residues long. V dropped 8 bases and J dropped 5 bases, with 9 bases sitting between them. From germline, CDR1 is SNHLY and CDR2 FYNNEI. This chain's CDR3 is CASGVNYGYTF. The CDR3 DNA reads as TGTGCCAGCGGGGTTAATTATGGCTACACCTTC.

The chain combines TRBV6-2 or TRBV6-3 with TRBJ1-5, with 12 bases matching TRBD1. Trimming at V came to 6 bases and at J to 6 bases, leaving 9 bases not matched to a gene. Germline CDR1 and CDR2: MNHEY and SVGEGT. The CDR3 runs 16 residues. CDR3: CASRTGTGGFGQPQHF. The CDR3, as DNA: TGTGCCAGCAGAACCGGGACAGGGGGCTTCGGTCAGCCCCAGCATTTT.

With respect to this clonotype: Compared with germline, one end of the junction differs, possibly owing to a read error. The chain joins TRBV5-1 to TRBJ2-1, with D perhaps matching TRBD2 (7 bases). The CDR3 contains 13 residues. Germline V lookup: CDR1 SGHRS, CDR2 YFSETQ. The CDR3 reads CASSGGGYNKQFF. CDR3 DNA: TGCGCCAGCAGTGGGGGGGGCTACAATAAGCAGTTCTTC.

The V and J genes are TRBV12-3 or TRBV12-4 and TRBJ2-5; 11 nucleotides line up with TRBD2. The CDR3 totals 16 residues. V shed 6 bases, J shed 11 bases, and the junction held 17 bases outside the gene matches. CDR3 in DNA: TGTGCCAGCAGCCCCTATAGCGGGAGGGCCTACAATGAGCAGTACTTC. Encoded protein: CASSPYSGRAYNEQYF.

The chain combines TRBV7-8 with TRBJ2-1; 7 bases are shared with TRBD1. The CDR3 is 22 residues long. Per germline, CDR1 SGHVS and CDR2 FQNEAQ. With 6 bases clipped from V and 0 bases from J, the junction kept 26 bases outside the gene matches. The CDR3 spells CASRRYRFRDREDQSSYNEQFF. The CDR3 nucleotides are TGTGCCAGCAGAAGATATCGGTTCCGGGACAGAGAGGACCAGAGCTCCTACAATGAGCAGTTCTTC.

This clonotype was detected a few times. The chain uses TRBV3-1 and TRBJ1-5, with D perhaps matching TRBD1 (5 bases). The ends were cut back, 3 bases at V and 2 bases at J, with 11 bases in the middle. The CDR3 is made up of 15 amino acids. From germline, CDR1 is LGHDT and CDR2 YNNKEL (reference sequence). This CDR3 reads CASSQGGVGNQPQHF. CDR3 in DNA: TGTGCCAGCAGCCAGGGAGGGGTGGGCAATCAGCCCCAGCATTTT.

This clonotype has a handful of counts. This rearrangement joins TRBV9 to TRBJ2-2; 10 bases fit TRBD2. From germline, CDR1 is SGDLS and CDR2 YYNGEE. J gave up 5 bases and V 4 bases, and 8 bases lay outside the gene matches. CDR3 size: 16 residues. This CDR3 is CASSISGRSGTGELFF. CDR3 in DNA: TGTGCCAGCAGCATTAGCGGGAGGTCCGGGACCGGGGAGCTGTTTTTT.

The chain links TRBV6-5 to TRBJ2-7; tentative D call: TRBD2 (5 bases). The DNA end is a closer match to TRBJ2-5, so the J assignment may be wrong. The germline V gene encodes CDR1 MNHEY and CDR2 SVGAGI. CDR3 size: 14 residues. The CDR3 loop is CASSYDLALETQYF. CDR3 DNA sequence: TGTGCCAGCAGTTACGACCTAGCCCTAGAGACCCAGTACTTC.

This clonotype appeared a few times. CDR3 in DNA: TGTGCCAGCAGCCTCGGGACTAGCGGATGGGATACGCAGTATTTT. Amino acids: CASSLGTSGWDTQYF. The chain uses TRBV7-2 and TRBJ2-3; 11 positions match TRBD2. CDR1 is SGHTA, CDR2 FQGNSA, per germline. This CDR3 comprises 15 residues. V shed 5 bases, J shed 6 bases, and the junction held 7 bases outside the gene matches.

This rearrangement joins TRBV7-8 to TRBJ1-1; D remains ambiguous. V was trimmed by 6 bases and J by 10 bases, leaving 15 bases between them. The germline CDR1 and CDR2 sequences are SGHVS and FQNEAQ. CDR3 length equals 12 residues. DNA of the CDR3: TGTGCCAGCAGTTCCAAGAGGGCTGGAGCTTTCTTT. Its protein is CASSSKRAGAFF.

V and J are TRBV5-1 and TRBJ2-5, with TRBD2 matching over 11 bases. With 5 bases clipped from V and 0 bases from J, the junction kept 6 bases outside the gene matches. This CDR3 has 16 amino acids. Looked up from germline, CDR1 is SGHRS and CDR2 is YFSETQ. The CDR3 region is CASSVRLAGHQETQYF. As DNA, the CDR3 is TGCGCCAGCAGTGTTCGACTAGCGGGGCACCAAGAGACCCAGTACTTC.

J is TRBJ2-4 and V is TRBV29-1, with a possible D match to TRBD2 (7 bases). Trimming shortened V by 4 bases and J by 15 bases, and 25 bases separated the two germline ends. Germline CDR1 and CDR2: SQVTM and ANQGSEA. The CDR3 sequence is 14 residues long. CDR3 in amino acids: CSVVSQGGWETLYF. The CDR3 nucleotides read TGCAGCGTTGTATCACAGGGAGGGTGGGAGACCCTGTACTTC.

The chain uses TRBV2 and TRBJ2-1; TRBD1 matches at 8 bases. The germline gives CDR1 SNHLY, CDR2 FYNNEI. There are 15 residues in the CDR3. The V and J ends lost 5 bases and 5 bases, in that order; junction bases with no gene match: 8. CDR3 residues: CASSIQGGPNNEQFF. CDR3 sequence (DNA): TGTGCCAGCAGTATACAGGGGGGCCCCAACAATGAGCAGTTCTTC.